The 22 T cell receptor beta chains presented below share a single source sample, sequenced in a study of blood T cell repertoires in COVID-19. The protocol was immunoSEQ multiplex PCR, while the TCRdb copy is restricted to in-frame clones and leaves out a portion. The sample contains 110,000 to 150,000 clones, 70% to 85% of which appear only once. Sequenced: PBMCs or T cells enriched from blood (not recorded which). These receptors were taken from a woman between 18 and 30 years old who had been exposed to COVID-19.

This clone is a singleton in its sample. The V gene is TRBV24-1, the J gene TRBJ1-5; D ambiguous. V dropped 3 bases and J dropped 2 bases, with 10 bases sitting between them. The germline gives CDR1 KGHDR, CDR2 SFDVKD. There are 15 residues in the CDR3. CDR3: CATSDTGSGNQPQHF. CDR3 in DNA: TGTGCCACCAGTGATACCGGGAGCGGCAATCAGCCCCAGCATTTT.

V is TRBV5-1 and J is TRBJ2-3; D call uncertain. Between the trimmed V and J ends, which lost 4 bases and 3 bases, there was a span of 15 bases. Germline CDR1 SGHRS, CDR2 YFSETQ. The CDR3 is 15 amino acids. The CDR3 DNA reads TGCGCCAGCAGCCCCGCCGGGTCCCCAACAGATACGCAGTATTTT. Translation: CASSPAGSPTDTQYF.

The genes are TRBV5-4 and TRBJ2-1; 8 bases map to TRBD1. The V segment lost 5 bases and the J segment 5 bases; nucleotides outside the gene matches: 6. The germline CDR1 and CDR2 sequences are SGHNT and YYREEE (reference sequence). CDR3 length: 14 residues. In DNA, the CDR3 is TGTGCCAGCAGGGACAGGGAAGGACACAATGAGCAGTTCTTC. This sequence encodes CASRDREGHNEQFF. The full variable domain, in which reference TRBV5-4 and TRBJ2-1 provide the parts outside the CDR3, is ETGVTQSPTHLIKTRGQQVTLRCSSQSGHNTVSWYQQALGQGPQFIFQYYREEENGRGNFPPRFSGLQFPNYSSELNVNALELDDSALYLCASRDREGHNEQFFGPGTRLTVL.

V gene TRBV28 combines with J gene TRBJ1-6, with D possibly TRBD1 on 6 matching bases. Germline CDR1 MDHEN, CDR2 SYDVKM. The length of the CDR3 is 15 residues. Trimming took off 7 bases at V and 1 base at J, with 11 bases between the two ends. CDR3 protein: CASNPTGSYNSPLHF. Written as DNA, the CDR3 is TGTGCCAGCAACCCGACAGGATCCTATAATTCACCCCTCCACTTT.

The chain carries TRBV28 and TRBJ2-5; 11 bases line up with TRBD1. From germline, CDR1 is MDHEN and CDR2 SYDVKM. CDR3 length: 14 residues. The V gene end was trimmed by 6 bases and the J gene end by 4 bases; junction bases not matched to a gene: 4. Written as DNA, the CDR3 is TGTGCCAGCAGGGGACAGGGGGGAGGAGAGACCCAGTACTTC. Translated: CASRGQGGGETQYF. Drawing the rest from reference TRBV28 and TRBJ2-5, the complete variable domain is DVKVTQSSRYLVKRTGEKVFLECVQDMDHENMFWYRQDPGLGLRLIYFSYDVKMKEKGDIPEGYSVSREKKERFSLILESASTNQTSMYLCASRGQGGGETQYFGPGTRLLVL.

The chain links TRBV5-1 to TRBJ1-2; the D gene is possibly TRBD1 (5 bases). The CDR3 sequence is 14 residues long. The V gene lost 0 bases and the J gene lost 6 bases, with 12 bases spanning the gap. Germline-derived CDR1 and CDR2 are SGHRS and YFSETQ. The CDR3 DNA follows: TGCGCCAGCAGCTTGGCCGGAGGAGGGGATGGCTACACCTTC. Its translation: CASSLAGGGDGYTF.

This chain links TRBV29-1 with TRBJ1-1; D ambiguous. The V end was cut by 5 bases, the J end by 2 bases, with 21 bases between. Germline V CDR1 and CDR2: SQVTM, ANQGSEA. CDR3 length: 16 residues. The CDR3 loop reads CSVTGNFALTNTEAFF. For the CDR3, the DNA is TGCAGCGTTACGGGAAATTTTGCATTGACCAACACTGAAGCTTTCTTT.

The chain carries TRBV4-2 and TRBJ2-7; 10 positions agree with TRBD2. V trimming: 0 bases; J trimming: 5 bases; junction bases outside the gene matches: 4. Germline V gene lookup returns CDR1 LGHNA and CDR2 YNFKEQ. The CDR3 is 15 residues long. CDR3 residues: CASSQDGLAGDEQYF. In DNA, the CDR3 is TGTGCCAGCAGCCAAGATGGTCTAGCGGGAGACGAGCAGTACTTC.

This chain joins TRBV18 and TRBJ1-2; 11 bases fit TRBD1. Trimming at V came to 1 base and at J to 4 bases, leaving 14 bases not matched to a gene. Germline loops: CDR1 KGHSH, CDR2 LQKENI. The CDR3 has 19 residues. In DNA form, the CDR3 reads TGTGCCAGCTCACCACGAATCCGGGACAGGGGGGGACAATCCTATGGCTACACCTTC. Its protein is CASSPRIRDRGGQSYGYTF.

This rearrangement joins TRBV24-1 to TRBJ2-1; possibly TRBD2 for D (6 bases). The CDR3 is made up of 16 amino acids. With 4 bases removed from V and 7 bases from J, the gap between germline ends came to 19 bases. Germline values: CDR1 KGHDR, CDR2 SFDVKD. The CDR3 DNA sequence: TGTGCCACCAGTGACCCGCCCCCAGCGGGCCTAAATGAGCAGTTCTTC. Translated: CATSDPPPAGLNEQFF.

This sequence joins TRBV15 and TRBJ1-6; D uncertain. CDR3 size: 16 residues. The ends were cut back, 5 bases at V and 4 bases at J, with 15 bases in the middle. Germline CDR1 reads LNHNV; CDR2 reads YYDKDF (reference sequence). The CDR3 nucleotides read TGTGCCACCAGCGGCCACCCGGGGAGTTATAATTCACCCCTCCACTTT. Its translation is CATSGHPGSYNSPLHF. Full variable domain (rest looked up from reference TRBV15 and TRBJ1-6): DAMVIQNPRYQVTQFGKPVTLSCSQTLNHNVMYWYQQKSSQAPKLLFHYYDKDFNNEADTPDNFQSRRPNTSFCFLDIRSPGLGDTAMYLCATSGHPGSYNSPLHFGNGTRLTVT.

CDR3 loop: CASSHRDRGGNQPQHF. The DNA for the CDR3 is TGCGCCAGCAGCCACCGCGACAGGGGCGGCAATCAGCCCCAGCATTTT. The chain carries TRBV4-1 and TRBJ1-5; 8 bases agree with TRBD1. Germline V gene sequence: CDR1 MGHRA, CDR2 YSYEKL. Germline trimming cut 3 bases from V and 2 bases from J; bases unmatched to any gene: 6. CDR3 length: 16 amino acids.

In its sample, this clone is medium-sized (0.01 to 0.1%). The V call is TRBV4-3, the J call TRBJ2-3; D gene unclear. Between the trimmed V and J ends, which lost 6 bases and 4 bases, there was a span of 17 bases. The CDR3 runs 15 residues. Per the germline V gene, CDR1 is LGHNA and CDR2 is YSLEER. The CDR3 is CASSPAGKEADTQYF. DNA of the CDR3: TGCGCCAGCAGTCCCGCAGGTAAAGAAGCAGATACGCAGTATTTT.

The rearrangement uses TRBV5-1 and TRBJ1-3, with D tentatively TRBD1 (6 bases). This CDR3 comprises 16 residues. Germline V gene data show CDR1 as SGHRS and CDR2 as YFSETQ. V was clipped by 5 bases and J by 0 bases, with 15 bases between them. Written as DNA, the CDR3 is TGCGCCAGCAGTTCCGACAGGCCAAGCTCTGGAAACACCATATATTTT. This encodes CASSSDRPSSGNTIYF.

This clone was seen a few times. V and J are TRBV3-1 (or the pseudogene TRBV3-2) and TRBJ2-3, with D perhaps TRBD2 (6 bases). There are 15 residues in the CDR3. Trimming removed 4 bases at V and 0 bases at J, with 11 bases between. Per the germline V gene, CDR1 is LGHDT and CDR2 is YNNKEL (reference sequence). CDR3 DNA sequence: TGTGCCAGCAGCCCGACTAGGACTAGCACAGATACGCAGTATTTT. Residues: CASSPTRTSTDTQYF.

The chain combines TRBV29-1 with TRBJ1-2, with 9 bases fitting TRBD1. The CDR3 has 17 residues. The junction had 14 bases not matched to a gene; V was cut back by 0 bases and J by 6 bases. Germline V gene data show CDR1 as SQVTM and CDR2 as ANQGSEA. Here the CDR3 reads CSVEDGPPGQGGNGYTF. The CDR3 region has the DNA TGCAGCGTTGAAGATGGGCCGCCGGGACAGGGAGGGAATGGCTACACCTTC.

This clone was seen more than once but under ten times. CDR3 in DNA: TGTGCCAGCAGTTCTGGACACGGTTCGGCAACTAATGAAAAACTGTTTTTT. The encoded protein is CASSSGHGSATNEKLFF. The J gene is TRBJ1-4, the V gene TRBV27; D perhaps matches TRBD1 (5 bases). The germline V gene has CDR1 MNHEY and CDR2 SMNVEV (reference sequence). The V end was cut by 4 bases, the J end by 0 bases, with 15 bases between. This CDR3 comprises 17 residues.

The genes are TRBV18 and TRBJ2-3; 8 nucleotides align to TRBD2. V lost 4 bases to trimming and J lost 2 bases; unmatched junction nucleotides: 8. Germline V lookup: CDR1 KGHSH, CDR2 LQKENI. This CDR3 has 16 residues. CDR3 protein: CASSRLGGGSTDTQYF. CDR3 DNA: TGTGCCAGCTCACGCCTCGGGGGGGGTTCCACAGATACGCAGTATTTT. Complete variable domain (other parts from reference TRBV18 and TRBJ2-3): NAGVMQNPRHLVRRRGQEARLRCSPMKGHSHVYWYRQLPEEGLKFMVYLQKENIIDESGMPKERFSAEFPKEGPSILRIQQVVRGDSAAYFCASSRLGGGSTDTQYFGPGTRLTVL.

CDR3 amino acids: CASSEIAGRWVEQFF. The CDR3 DNA reads TGTGCCAGCAGTGAGATAGCGGGCCGTTGGGTTGAGCAGTTCTTC. V usage is TRBV6-1 and J usage is TRBJ2-1; 7 bases are shared with TRBD2. Per the germline V gene, CDR1 is MNHNS and CDR2 is SASEGT. The CDR3 contains 15 residues. V was clipped by 3 bases and J by 9 bases; unmatched bases: 11.

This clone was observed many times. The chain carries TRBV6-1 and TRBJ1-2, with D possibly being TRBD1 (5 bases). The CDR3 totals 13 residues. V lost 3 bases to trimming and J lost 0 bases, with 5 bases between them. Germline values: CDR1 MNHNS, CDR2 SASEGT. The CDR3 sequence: CASSDRANYGYTF. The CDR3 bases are TGTGCCAGCAGTGACAGGGCTAACTATGGCTACACCTTC.

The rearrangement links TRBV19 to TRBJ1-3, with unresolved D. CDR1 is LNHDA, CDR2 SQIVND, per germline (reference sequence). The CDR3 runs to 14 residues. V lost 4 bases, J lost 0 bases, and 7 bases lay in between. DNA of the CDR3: TGTGCCAGTAGTACCGGAGTCTCTGGAAACACCATATATTTT. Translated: CASSTGVSGNTIYF.

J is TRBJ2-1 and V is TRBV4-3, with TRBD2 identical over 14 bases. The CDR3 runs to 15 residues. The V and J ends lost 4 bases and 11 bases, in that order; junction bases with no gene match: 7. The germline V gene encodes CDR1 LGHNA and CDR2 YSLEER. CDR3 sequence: CASSPRGTSGSQQFF. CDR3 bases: TGCGCCAGCAGCCCCCGAGGGACTAGCGGGAGCCAGCAGTTCTTC.